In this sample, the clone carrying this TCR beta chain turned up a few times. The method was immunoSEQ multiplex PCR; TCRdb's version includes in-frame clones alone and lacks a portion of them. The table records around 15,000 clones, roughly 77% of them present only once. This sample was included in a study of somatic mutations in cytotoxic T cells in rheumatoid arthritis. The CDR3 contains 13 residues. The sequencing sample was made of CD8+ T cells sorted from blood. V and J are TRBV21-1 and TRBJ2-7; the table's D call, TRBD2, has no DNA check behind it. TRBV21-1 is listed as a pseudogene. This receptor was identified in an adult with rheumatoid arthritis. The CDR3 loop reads CASKERDPYEQYF. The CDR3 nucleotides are TGTGCCAGCAAAGAGCGGGATCCCTACGAGCAGTACTTC.